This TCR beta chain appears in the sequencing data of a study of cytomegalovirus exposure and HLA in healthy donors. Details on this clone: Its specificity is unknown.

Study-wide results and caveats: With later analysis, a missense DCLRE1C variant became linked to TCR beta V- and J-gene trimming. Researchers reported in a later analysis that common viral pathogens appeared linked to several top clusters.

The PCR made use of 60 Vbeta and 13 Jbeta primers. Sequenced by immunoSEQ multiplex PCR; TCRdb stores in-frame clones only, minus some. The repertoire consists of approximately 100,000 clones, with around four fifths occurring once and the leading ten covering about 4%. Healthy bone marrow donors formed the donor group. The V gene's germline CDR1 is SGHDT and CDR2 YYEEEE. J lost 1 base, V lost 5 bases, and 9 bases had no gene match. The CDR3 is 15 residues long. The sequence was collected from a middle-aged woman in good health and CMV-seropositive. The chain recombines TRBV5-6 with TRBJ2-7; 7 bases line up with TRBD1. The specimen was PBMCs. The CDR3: CASSPDRDLSYEQYF. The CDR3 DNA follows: TGTGCCAGCAGTCCCGACAGGGATTTGTCCTACGAGCAGTACTTC.